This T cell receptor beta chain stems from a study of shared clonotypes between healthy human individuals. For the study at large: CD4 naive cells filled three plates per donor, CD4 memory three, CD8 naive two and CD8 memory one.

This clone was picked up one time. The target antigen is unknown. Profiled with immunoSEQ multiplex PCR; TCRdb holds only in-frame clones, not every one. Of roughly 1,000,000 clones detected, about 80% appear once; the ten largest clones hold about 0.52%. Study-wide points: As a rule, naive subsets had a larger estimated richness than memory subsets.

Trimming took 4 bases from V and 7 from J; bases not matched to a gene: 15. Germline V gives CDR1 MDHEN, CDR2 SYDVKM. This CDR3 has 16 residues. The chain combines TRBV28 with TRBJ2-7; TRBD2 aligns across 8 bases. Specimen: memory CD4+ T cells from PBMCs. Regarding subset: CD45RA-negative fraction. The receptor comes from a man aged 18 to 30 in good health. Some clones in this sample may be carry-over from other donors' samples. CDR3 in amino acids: CASSSQEAGGLLEQYF. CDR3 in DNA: TGTGCCAGCAGTTCCCAGGAGGCGGGAGGTTTATTAGAGCAGTACTTC.